Sequencing of this T cell receptor (beta chain) was carried out in a study of blood T cell repertoires in COVID-19. As for the study in general: From the United States, Italy and Spain came samples of acute and convalescent COVID-19.

As processed by the authors: Cell counts per sample came from amplifying reference gene primers. Method: immunoSEQ multiplex PCR; TCRdb's copy keeps in-frame clones and lacks some. From that table come the V and J calls and clone size; the DNA was used to work out D and trimming. The table includes about 120,000 clones, around nine tenths detected once. In this sample, this clone turned up once. Germline V CDR1 and CDR2: SGHAT, FQNNGV. The CDR3 runs to 15 residues. The junction had 10 bases not matched to a gene; V was cut back by 5 bases and J by 4 bases. The chain links TRBV11-2 to TRBJ1-1; 7 bases match TRBD1. This TCR was recovered from a human donor with active COVID-19. The donor label of this sample is uncertain. The specimen sequenced was peripheral blood. For the CDR3, the DNA is TGTGCCAGCAGCGTTTCCCCAGGGGGGATCACTGAAGCTTTCTTT. Translation: CASSVSPGGITEAFF.